What follows are 30 T cell receptor beta chains derived from one specimen sequenced in a study of T cell repertoires in cytomegalovirus infection (dated by TCRdb to between 2018 and 2021). The data were produced on an Illumina HiSeq 1500. Using fastp trimming at Q25 and MiXCR clonotype assembly, TCRdb reanalyzed the public sequencing data and kept in-frame beta chains. Each entry merges the rows of one CDR3 protein and shows their most common DNA and genes. The sample records 750,000 to 950,000 distinct CDR3 sequences, just under 30% of which are singletons. Of the sample, about an eighth falls within the top ten clones. What this sample's treatment or condition label stands for: in vitro stimulation with specific CMV peptide epitopes to enrich CMV-specific T cells. These TCRs' antigens remain unknown. Sequencing was performed on cultured CD8+ T cells from PBMCs, taken from culture after CMV antigen stimulation. These receptors came from a human donor in good health (CMV status not recorded). Some clones in this sample may be carry-over from other donors' samples.

The chain joins TRBV7-3 to TRBJ2-5, with TRBD1 matching 11 bases. Per germline, CDR1 SGHTA and CDR2 FQGTGA. The CDR3 length is 14 residues. V shed 5 bases, J shed 5 bases, and the junction held 4 bases outside the gene matches. Written as DNA, the CDR3 is TGTGCCAGCAGCGCGGGACAGGGGGGGGAGACCCAGTACTTC. It codes for CASSAGQGGETQYF. Together with reference TRBV7-3 and TRBJ2-5, the CDR3 gives the full variable domain: GAGVSQTPSNKVTEKGKYVELRCDPISGHTALYWYRQSLGQGPEFLIYFQGTGAADDSGLPNDRFFAVRPEGSVSTLKIQRTERGDSAVYLCASSAGQGGETQYFGPGTRLLVL.

This sequence joins TRBV28 and TRBJ2-3, with D tentatively TRBD1 or TRBD2 (5 bases each). V lost 6 bases and J 1 base, leaving 20 bases between the germline ends. This CDR3 is built from 17 residues. Per germline, CDR1 MDHEN and CDR2 SYDVKM. The chain's CDR3 is CASRSGTTYLGTDTQYF. The CDR3 bases are TGTGCCAGCAGGTCTGGGACCACGTATCTCGGCACAGATACGCAGTATTTT.

This clonotype occurred many times. The chain links TRBV7-2 to TRBJ2-5; 8 nucleotides align to TRBD2. In germline, CDR1 is SGHTA, CDR2 FQGNSA. The CDR3 covers 16 residues. V lost 5 bases, J lost 3 bases, and 11 bases stayed unmatched. This chain's CDR3 is CASSPLVLRGEETQYF. CDR3 nucleotides: TGTGCCAGCAGCCCACTAGTGTTGCGGGGGGAAGAGACCCAGTACTTC.

This clonotype was seen once. This chain links TRBV6-6 with TRBJ2-3; D call uncertain. The CDR3 has 12 residues. The germline CDR1 and CDR2 sequences are MNHNY and SVGAGI (reference sequence). Trimming took 10 bases from V and 6 from J, leaving 14 bases between them. CDR3 loop: CATLDGRDTQYF. The CDR3 region has the DNA TGTGCCACCCTAGATGGGCGGGATACGCAGTATTTT.

V gene TRBV10-3 combines with J gene TRBJ1-5; D unclear. CDR3 length equals 15 residues. V dropped 3 bases and J dropped 0 bases, with 9 bases sitting between them. The germline CDR1 and CDR2 sequences are ENHRY and SYGVKD. The CDR3 reads CAISDRQYSNQPQHF. CDR3 DNA sequence: TGTGCCATCAGTGATAGACAATATAGCAATCAGCCCCAGCATTTT.

This clonotype was counted a few times. This chain connects TRBV27 to TRBJ2-7, with 12 bases that match TRBD1. The germline CDR1 and CDR2 sequences are MNHEY and SMNVEV (reference sequence). The trim removed 6 bases at V and 5 bases at J, leaving 5 bases unmatched. The CDR3 extends over 14 amino acids. This chain's CDR3 is CASRGQGAQDEQYV. For the CDR3, the DNA is TGTGCCAGCAGGGGACAGGGGGCGCAGGACGAGCAGTACGTC.

This clonotype was counted a few times. This chain joins TRBV6-1 and TRBJ1-2; D unresolved. Trimming removed 5 bases at V and 4 bases at J, with 14 bases between. The CDR3 is made up of 14 amino acids. CDR1 and CDR2 from the germline V gene are MNHNS and SASEGT. The CDR3 here is CASSLVGPPYGYTF. Written as DNA, the CDR3 is TGTGCCAGCAGTCTGGTCGGTCCTCCCTATGGCTACACCTTC.

The chain has TRBV7-9 and TRBJ2-1, with 7 bases that match TRBD1. The CDR3 spans 14 residues. Germline V gene data show CDR1 as SEHNR and CDR2 as FQNEAQ (reference sequence). V lost 5 bases, J lost 7 bases, and 8 bases stayed unmatched. The CDR3 DNA is TGTGCCAGCAGCCCCAGGGTACAGGGGAATGAGCAGTTCTTC. This sequence encodes CASSPRVQGNEQFF.

The chain employs TRBV12-3 or TRBV12-4 and TRBJ2-1; 7 nucleotides match TRBD1. This CDR3 comprises 15 residues. V lost 3 bases and J lost 2; bases outside the gene matches: 4. CDR3 coding DNA: TGTGCCAGCAGTTTTCCCGGGACAGCCTACAATGAGCAGTTCTTC. Translating gives CASSFPGTAYNEQFF.

This clonotype has just a few counts. J is TRBJ1-5 and V is TRBV6-6, with 8 nucleotides matching TRBD1. The germline V gene encodes CDR1 MNHNY and CDR2 SVGAGI (reference sequence). This CDR3 contains 16 residues. V trimming: 5 bases; J trimming: 2 bases; junction bases outside the gene matches: 8. CDR3 in amino acids: CASSDGTGWGNQPQHF. The CDR3 DNA sequence: TGTGCCAGCAGTGATGGGACAGGTTGGGGCAATCAGCCCCAGCATTTT.

The J gene is TRBJ1-1, the V gene TRBV2; no firm D call. Between the trimmed V and J ends, which lost 9 bases and 2 bases, there was a span of 13 bases. This CDR3 is 13 amino acids long. The V gene's germline CDR1 is SNHLY and CDR2 FYNNEI. This CDR3 reads CARPGGLNTEAFF. The CDR3 coding sequence is TGTGCCAGACCCGGTGGGCTTAACACTGAAGCTTTCTTT.

This clonotype showed up just a few times. CDR3 sequence: CASSLFPGQGYEQYV. CDR3 DNA sequence: TGTGCCAGCAGCTTATTTCCGGGACAGGGCTACGAGCAGTACGTC. The V and J genes are TRBV7-2 and TRBJ2-7; 9 bases align to TRBD1. The germline V gene has CDR1 SGHTA and CDR2 FQGNSA. This CDR3 spans 15 amino acids. Unmatched junction bases numbered 5, after V lost 2 bases and J lost 3 bases.

In this sample, this clonotype turned up a few times. The chain employs TRBV24-1 and TRBJ1-3; D remains unclear. In germline, CDR1 is KGHDR, CDR2 SFDVKD. The V and J ends lost 8 bases and 0 bases respectively, with 22 bases between them. The CDR3 length is 18 residues. In nucleotides, the CDR3 is TGTGCCACCACAAAACCCAGGACGGATAAGCCCTCTGGAAACACCATATATTTT. This gives the protein CATTKPRTDKPSGNTIYF.

This clonotype showed up just a few times. The chain joins TRBV7-9 to TRBJ1-1; D may be TRBD1 (6 bases). Germline V lookup: CDR1 SEHNR, CDR2 FQNEAQ (reference sequence). The CDR3 has 14 residues. V lost 7 bases to trimming and J lost 1 base, with 13 bases between them. The CDR3 protein is CASTLGGQNTEAFF. CDR3 DNA: TGTGCCAGCACCCTGGGGGGCCAGAACACTGAAGCTTTCTTT.

V usage is TRBV27 and J usage is TRBJ2-7; no clear D. The CDR3 is made up of 14 amino acids. CDR1 and CDR2 (germline): MNHEY, SMNVEV (reference sequence). With 5 bases removed from V and 0 bases from J, the gap between germline ends came to 11 bases. CDR3 nucleotides: TGTGCCAGCAGTCCCACTTTAAGCTCCTACGAGCAGTACGTC. It is translated as CASSPTLSSYEQYV.

A remark on this clonotype: The junction departs from germline at one end; a sequencing error may be responsible. The rearrangement uses TRBV7-9 and TRBJ2-7; TRBD2 might be the D (6 bases). Germline-derived CDR1 and CDR2 are SEHNR and FQNEAQ (reference sequence). CDR3 length: 14 residues. CDR3 sequence reads: CASSLVGGLGEQDF. CDR3 bases: TGTGCCAGCAGCTTAGTCGGAGGGCTCGGAGAGCAGGACTTC.

This clonotype occurred many times. J is TRBJ1-2 and V is TRBV25-1; D may be TRBD1 (5 bases). CDR3 length: 14 residues. Germline V gives CDR1 MGHDK, CDR2 SYGVNS. Trimming took 1 base from V and 4 from J, leaving 10 bases between them. CDR3: CASSELQAPYGYTF. The CDR3 DNA reads TGTGCCAGCAGTGAATTACAGGCCCCCTATGGCTACACCTTC.

The table lists this clonotype with a few counts. The V and J genes are TRBV2 and TRBJ2-7; D unresolved. In germline, CDR1 is SNHLY, CDR2 FYNNEI. The ends were cut back, 10 bases at V and 1 base at J, with 14 bases in the middle. The CDR3 spans 13 residues. CDR3 DNA sequence: TGTGCCATCCACACTGGAGAGTCCTACGAGCAGTACGTC. This codes for CAIHTGESYEQYV.

This chain connects TRBV5-1 to TRBJ1-1, with a tentative D call TRBD1 (5 bases). V was shortened by 7 bases and J by 4 bases, with 20 bases between the two germline ends. CDR1 and CDR2 (germline): SGHRS, YFSETQ. This CDR3 has 15 amino acids. CDR3 amino acids: CASRPPFIGGTEAFF. The CDR3 DNA follows: TGCGCCAGCCGCCCTCCGTTTATTGGGGGCACTGAAGCTTTCTTT.

This clonotype turned up a few times. The chain links TRBV6-5 to TRBJ1-3; no reliable D call. Germline CDR1 and CDR2: MNHEY and SVGAGI. The CDR3 loop spans 16 amino acids. Deletions cut 2 bases from V and 6 bases from J, with 17 bases between. This CDR3 is CASSYAPMGALNTIYF. CDR3 in DNA: TGTGCCAGCAGTTACGCCCCTATGGGAGCCCTAAACACCATATATTTT.

The V gene is TRBV7-9, the J gene TRBJ1-2; D uncertain. The length of the CDR3 is 17 residues. Per germline, CDR1 SEHNR and CDR2 FQNEAQ (reference sequence). V was clipped by 5 bases and J by 4 bases, with 23 bases between them. CDR3 loop: CASSPPGSELRGYGYTF. Here the CDR3 DNA reads TGTGCCAGCAGCCCGCCCGGGAGCGAGCTTCGGGGCTATGGCTACACCTTC.

This clonotype was picked up a small number of times. The chain is built from TRBV7-8 and TRBJ1-5, with a weak D call TRBD1 (6 bases). V lost 4 bases and J 5 bases, leaving 15 bases between the germline ends. The CDR3 loop spans 15 amino acids. Germline V gene lookup returns CDR1 SGHVS and CDR2 FQNEAQ. CDR3: CASSSPGTHDQPQHF. The CDR3 DNA sequence: TGTGCCAGCAGCTCCCCCGGGACACATGATCAGCCCCAGCATTTT.

This clonotype was recorded at least ten times. This chain uses TRBV4-2 with TRBJ2-3; D possibly matches TRBD1 or TRBD2 (5 bases each). Trimming cost V 5 bases and J 6 bases, with 12 bases left between them. This CDR3 is 13 amino acids long. From germline, CDR1 is LGHNA and CDR2 YNFKEQ. CDR3 DNA: TGTGCCAGCAGCGCACTAGGGGAGGATACGCAGTATTTT. It encodes CASSALGEDTQYF.

The V call is TRBV12-3 or TRBV12-4, the J call TRBJ2-3; unclear D gene. The CDR3 length is 12 residues. V was trimmed by 2 bases and J by 6 bases, leaving 6 bases between them. The CDR3 here is CASSLRPDTQYF. CDR3 bases: TGTGCCAGCAGTTTAAGACCGGATACGCAGTATTTT.

This clonotype was picked up a small number of times. The rearrangement links TRBV7-3 to TRBJ2-1; 8 bases line up with TRBD2. The ends lost 4 bases at V and 5 bases at J; junction bases unmatched: 10. The V gene's germline CDR1 is SGHTA and CDR2 FQGTGA. The CDR3 sequence is 16 residues long. The CDR3: CASSSQGRGENNEQFF. CDR3 in DNA: TGTGCCAGCAGCTCTCAAGGGCGGGGGGAAAACAATGAGCAGTTCTTC.

This clonotype was observed a handful of times. This chain connects TRBV11-2 to TRBJ2-1; D unclear. This CDR3 spans 12 amino acids. Germline lookup yields CDR1 SGHAT and CDR2 FQNNGV. The germline V and J ends were trimmed by 7 bases and 8 bases, with 12 bases remaining between them. CDR3 coding DNA: TGTGCCAGCACCAACGTCCCCGATGAGCAGTTCTTC. Residues: CASTNVPDEQFF. The whole variable domain, filled in from reference TRBV11-2 and TRBJ2-1, reads EAGVAQSPRYKIIEKRQSVAFWCNPISGHATLYWYQQILGQGPKLLIQFQNNGVVDDSQLPKDRFSAERLKGVDSTLKIQPAKLEDSAVYLCASTNVPDEQFFGPGTRLTVL.

This clonotype came up a few times. The rearrangement links TRBV3-1 to TRBJ2-2, with a weak D call TRBD2 (5 bases). Germline CDR1 and CDR2: LGHDT and YNNKEL (reference sequence). Trimming left V 4 bases short and J 9 bases short, with 15 bases between. The length of the CDR3 is 14 residues. CDR3 sequence (DNA): TGTGCCAGCAGCCCCCGACAAGCTAGCTGGGAGCTGTTTTTT. Its protein is CASSPRQASWELFF.

Many counts were recorded for this clonotype. The CDR3: CASSFTGENTEAFF. The CDR3 DNA reads as TGTGCCAGCAGCTTCACAGGGGAGAACACTGAAGCTTTCTTT. The chain carries TRBV7-2 and TRBJ1-1, with 7 bases that match TRBD1. The CDR3 extends over 14 amino acids. With 3 bases clipped from V and 1 base from J, the junction kept 2 bases outside the gene matches. The germline CDR1 and CDR2 sequences are SGHTA and FQGNSA.

This clonotype has ten or more counts. V usage is TRBV6-1 and J usage is TRBJ1-5; D remains ambiguous. Germline V gene data show CDR1 as MNHNS and CDR2 as SASEGT. CDR3 length equals 17 residues. Trimming took off 6 bases at V and 2 bases at J, with 20 bases between the two ends. As DNA, the CDR3 is TGTGCCAGCAGCCCCGAATTGCCTGGTGCCGGCAATCAGCCCCAGCATTTT. Encoded protein: CASSPELPGAGNQPQHF.

V and J are TRBV19 and TRBJ1-1; maybe TRBD1 (6 bases). This CDR3 region has 15 residues. Trimming removed 5 bases at V and 5 bases at J, with 18 bases between. Germline V lookup: CDR1 LNHDA, CDR2 SQIVND (reference sequence). The CDR3 sequence: CASSAYRDLRTEAFF. CDR3 nucleotides: TGTGCCAGTAGTGCCTACAGGGACCTAAGGACTGAAGCTTTCTTT.